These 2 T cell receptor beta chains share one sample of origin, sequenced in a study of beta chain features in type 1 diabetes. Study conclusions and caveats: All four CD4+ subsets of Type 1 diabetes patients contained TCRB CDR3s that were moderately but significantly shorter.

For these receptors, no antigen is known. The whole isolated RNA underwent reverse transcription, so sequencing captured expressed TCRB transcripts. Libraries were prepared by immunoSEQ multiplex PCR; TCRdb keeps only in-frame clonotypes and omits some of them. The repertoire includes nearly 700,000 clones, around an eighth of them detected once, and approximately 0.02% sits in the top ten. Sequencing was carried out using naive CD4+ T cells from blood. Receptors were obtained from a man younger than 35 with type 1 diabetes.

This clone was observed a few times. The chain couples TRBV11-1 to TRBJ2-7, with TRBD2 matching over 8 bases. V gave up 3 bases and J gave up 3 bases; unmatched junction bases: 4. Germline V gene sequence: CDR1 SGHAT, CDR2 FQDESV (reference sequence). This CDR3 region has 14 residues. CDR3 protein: CASSLASGFYEQYF. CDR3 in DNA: TGTGCCAGCAGCTTGGCTAGCGGGTTCTACGAGCAGTACTTC.

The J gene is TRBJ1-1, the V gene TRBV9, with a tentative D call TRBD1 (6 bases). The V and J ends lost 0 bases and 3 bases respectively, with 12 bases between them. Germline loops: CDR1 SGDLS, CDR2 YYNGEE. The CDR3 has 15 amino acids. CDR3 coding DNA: TGTGCCAGCAGCGTAGTATCAGGGGTGGACACTGAAGCTTTCTTT. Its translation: CASSVVSGVDTEAFF.